The 12 T cell receptor beta chains below all came from one sample that was sequenced in a study of blood T cells in healthy people across ages. Then a second PCR, running roughly 7 to 11 cycles, was carried out with a sample-barcoded 5' primer and a J-beta primer mix. TCRdb re-derived calls from the 5' RACE reads in MiXCR, one entry per CDR3 protein. The data contain under 2,000,000 distinct CDR3 sequences, roughly 50% of them seen just once; the ten biggest clones take up roughly 2%. The sequencing input was blood. The receptors stem from a woman in her thirties or forties in good health.

The table lists this clonotype with a count of one. CDR3 sequence: CASRQQNTNYGYTF. The CDR3 DNA follows: TGCGCCAGCAGACAGCAGAATACAAACTATGGCTACACCTTC. The chain couples TRBV4-1 to TRBJ1-2; no reliable D call. The CDR3 runs to 14 residues. Trimming took 6 bases from V and 2 from J, leaving 13 bases between them. In germline, CDR1 is MGHRA, CDR2 YSYEKL.

This clonotype was counted between two and nine times. The chain joins TRBV4-3 to TRBJ2-3; 9 bases align to TRBD2. After removal of 0 bases from V and 6 bases from J, the junction contained 13 bases not matched to a gene. This CDR3 is 18 amino acids long. CDR1 LGHNA and CDR2 YSLEER come from the germline V gene. The CDR3 sequence: CASSQDLVLAGARDTQYF. In DNA form, the CDR3 reads TGCGCCAGCAGCCAAGATCTAGTGTTAGCGGGGGCCAGGGATACGCAGTATTTT.

CDR3 bases: TGTGCCAGCGGGGAGGGGGGTTCCCGATACGAGCAGTACTTC. Amino acid sequence: CASGEGGSRYEQYF. J is TRBJ2-7 and V is TRBV6-2 or TRBV6-3, with D perhaps TRBD2 (7 bases). The CDR3 covers 14 residues. The germline gives CDR1 MNHEY, CDR2 SVGEGT. Trimming took off 8 bases at V and 4 bases at J, with 18 bases between the two ends.

Concerning this clonotype: One junction end disagrees with the germline gene, perhaps due to a read error. The chain's CDR3 is CASTQSGLQETQYF. The CDR3 bases are TGTGCCAGCACCCAATCGGGGCTACAAGAGACCCAGTACTTC. The V call is TRBV14, the J call TRBJ2-5; D is tentatively TRBD1 or TRBD2 (5 bases each). The CDR3 has 14 amino acids. In germline, CDR1 is SGHDN, CDR2 FVKESK.

V usage is TRBV2 and J usage is TRBJ2-7; no reliable D call. From germline, CDR1 is SNHLY and CDR2 FYNNEI. The CDR3 is made up of 12 amino acids. The V end lost 7 bases, the J end lost 0 bases, and 7 bases lay between the germline ends. The CDR3 DNA is TGTGCCAGCATAGGCGACTCCTACGAGCAGTACTTC. Its translation is CASIGDSYEQYF.

The chain links TRBV7-2 to TRBJ2-3; 7 bases agree with TRBD2. After removal of 5 bases from V and 7 bases from J, the junction contained 9 bases not matched to a gene. Germline CDR1 reads SGHTA; CDR2 reads FQGNSA. This CDR3 region has 14 residues. CDR3 in DNA: TGTGCCAGCAGCCCCCGGCGGGGGTCGTATACGCAGTATTTT. Translation gives CASSPRRGSYTQYF. The full variable domain, rest sourced from reference TRBV7-2 and TRBJ2-3, is GAGVSQSPSNKVTEKGKDVELRCDPISGHTALYWYRQSLGQGLEFLIYFQGNSAPDKSGLPSDRFSAERTGGSVSTLTIQRTQQEDSAVYLCASSPRRGSYTQYFGPGTRLTVL.

This clonotype was counted a single time. The chain uses TRBV6-6 and TRBJ1-2; TRBD1 matches at 7 bases. The CDR3 is 15 amino acids. Germline lookup yields CDR1 MNHNY and CDR2 SVGAGI (reference sequence). Trimming removed 6 bases from V and 3 bases from J; junction bases left unmatched: 10. The CDR3 sequence is CASRETGTAYYGYTF. DNA of the CDR3: TGTGCCAGCAGAGAAACCGGGACAGCTTACTATGGCTACACCTTC.

V gene TRBV6-1 combines with J gene TRBJ2-6; tentatively, D is TRBD1 (6 bases). V was cut by 6 bases and J by 4 bases, with 19 bases left in between. Per the germline V gene, CDR1 is MNHNS and CDR2 is SASEGT. This CDR3 has 17 amino acids. This chain's CDR3 is CASSQRSQGAGANVLTF. Written as DNA, the CDR3 is TGTGCCAGCAGCCAAAGATCACAGGGTGCCGGGGCCAACGTCCTGACTTTC.

The chain combines TRBV9 with TRBJ2-4; D may be TRBD2 (6 bases). The CDR3 extends over 15 amino acids. Germline-derived CDR1 and CDR2 are SGDLS and YYNGEE. With 0 bases removed from V and 2 bases from J, the gap between germline ends came to 9 bases. The CDR3 nucleotides are TGTGCCAGCAGCGTAGGGGGGAGGACCAAAAACATTCAGTACTTC. It encodes CASSVGGRTKNIQYF.

This clonotype has at least ten counts. The chain combines TRBV29-1 with TRBJ2-7; 12 bases align to TRBD1. The junction had 12 bases not matched to a gene; V was cut back by 4 bases and J by 5 bases. Germline lookup yields CDR1 SQVTM and CDR2 ANQGSEA. This CDR3 is 16 amino acids long. The DNA of the CDR3 is TGCAGCGTTGGGAAATTAGGGACAGGGGGCGCGGACGAGCAGTACTTC. Its protein is CSVGKLGTGGADEQYF.

This clonotype has more than one count but fewer than ten. The chain links TRBV7-2 to TRBJ1-2, with D hard to call. The V gene lost 5 bases and the J gene lost 0 bases, with 16 bases spanning the gap. The length of the CDR3 is 16 residues. The germline CDR1 and CDR2 sequences are SGHTA and FQGNSA. As DNA, the CDR3 is TGTGCCAGCAGCCTCACCAAGACAAGTGCTAACTATGGCTACACCTTC. Amino acid sequence: CASSLTKTSANYGYTF.

The J gene is TRBJ2-4, the V gene TRBV11-3; 8 nucleotides align to TRBD2. J lost 0 bases, V lost 4 bases, and 17 bases had no gene match. The CDR3 is 20 residues long. Germline V gene data show CDR1 as SGHNT and CDR2 as YENEEA. The CDR3, as DNA: TGTGCCAGCAGCTCCGGGGGGGTAGCGGGGAGATACTTAGCCAAAAACATTCAGTACTTC. Protein sequence: CASSSGGVAGRYLAKNIQYF.